One T cell receptor beta chain is described in this entry. Its target antigen remains unknown. Base qualities are missing; no much larger clone stands one base away. Between about 2013 and 2017, the patients underwent resection in either Japan or China. Two lung cancer pathologists independently reviewed H&E slides to confirm the histologic diagnosis of every case. The AllPrep DNA/RNA FFPE Kit was used to isolate DNA from FFPE tissue. CDR1 SGHRS and CDR2 YFSETQ are derived from the germline V gene. The junction shows trimming of 3 bases on V and 0 bases on J, plus 10 bases between the germline ends. From its cysteine to its phenylalanine, the CDR3 spans 15 amino acids. Only CDR3 DNA remains: 45 bases, in frame from the first base. The entry originates in a study of immune evolution from preneoplasia to lung adenocarcinoma (dated by TCRdb to 2020 to 2023). For the study in its entirety: Immune contexture across lung adenocarcinoma precursors and invasive adenocarcinoma was profiled using immune gene expression, TCR sequencing and multiplex immunofluorescence. The study reported that around 100 samples were used for TCR sequencing. POLYSOLVER was used to infer class I HLA alleles from exome data, and LOHHLA was used to detect allele-specific HLA loss. Sample size was determined by specimen availability and not by a prior power calculation. The immune data were integrated with whole exome sequencing and methylation data obtained from the same cohort of nodules. The overall cohort comprised 40 to 60 patients with pulmonary nodules who underwent surgical resection. Resected precursor lesions (AAH, AIS, MIA) and invasive adenocarcinomas were compared with paired morphologically normal lung tissue. TCR sequencing data came from about 52 patients.

Overall study outcomes, separate from this receptor: Normal lung had the highest top T cell clone frequencies, and these frequencies appeared to fall progressively from AAH through AIS, MIA and invasive adenocarcinoma. The findings reflected association rather than direct causation, and larger cohorts with long-term follow-up and longitudinal biopsies were considered necessary. Because all patients were from Japan and China, applicability to Western populations was uncertain. The highest clonality was observed in normal lung, whereas higher T cell density and diversity but lower clonality appeared to be present in later-stage lesions.

Using the immunoSEQ hsTCRbeta Kit, TCR beta CDR3 regions were sequenced from DNA. The authors' pipeline ran thus. TCR sequencing data were analysed with the ImmunoSEQ Analyzer. T cell clonality was defined as 1 minus Pielou's evenness computed on productive rearrangements. T cell diversity was measured with the inverse Simpson index on productive templates. T cell density was expressed as TCR beta template counts normalized to usable DNA, with usable DNA estimated by amplifying and sequencing housekeeping genes. Two-sided Kruskal-Wallis tests were used to compare TCR metrics between histologic stages. Sourced from immuneACCESS, this table was stored by TCRdb with only in-frame sequences that have V and J called. A share of the clones is absent; for the studies checked, an unresolved V gene accounts for under half, and the remainder has no known explanation. That table supplies the V and J calls and clone size; D and trimming were determined from the DNA. The sample contains several thousand clones, 78% of them found a single time. Of the sample, 8.6% is held by the ten largest clones.

Sequenced: FFPE normal lung tissue adjacent to the tumor. The TCR comes from a person aged 50-75 years with lung adenocarcinoma. The rearrangement joined TRBV5-1 to TRBJ1-3; the D gene is perhaps TRBD1, on 5 matching bases. The base sequence is TGCGCCAGCAGCTGGGACGTAAGCTCTGGAAACACCATATATTTT. This codes for CASSWDVSSGNTIYF.